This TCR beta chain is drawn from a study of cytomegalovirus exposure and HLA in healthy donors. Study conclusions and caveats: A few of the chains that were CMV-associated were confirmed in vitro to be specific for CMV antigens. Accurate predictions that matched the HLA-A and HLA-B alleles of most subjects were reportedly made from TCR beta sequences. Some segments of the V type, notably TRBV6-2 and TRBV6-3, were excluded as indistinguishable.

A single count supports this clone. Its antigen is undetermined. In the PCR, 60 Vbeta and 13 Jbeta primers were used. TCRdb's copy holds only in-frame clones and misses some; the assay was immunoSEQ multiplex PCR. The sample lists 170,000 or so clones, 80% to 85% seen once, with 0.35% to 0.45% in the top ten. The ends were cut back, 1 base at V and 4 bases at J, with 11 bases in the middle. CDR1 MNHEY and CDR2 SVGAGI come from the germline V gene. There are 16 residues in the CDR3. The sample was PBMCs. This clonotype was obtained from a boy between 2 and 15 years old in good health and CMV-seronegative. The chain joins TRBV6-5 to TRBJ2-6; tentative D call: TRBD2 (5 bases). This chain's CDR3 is CASSYYADSGANVLTF. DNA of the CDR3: TGTGCCAGCAGTTACTATGCGGACTCAGGGGCCAACGTCCTGACTTTC.